The 32 T cell receptor beta chains below come from one sample, sequenced in a study of spatial heterogeneity in lung cancer. Regarding time point: sample taken at primary tumor resection. TCRdb fed the 5' RACE reads into MiXCR, producing one record per CDR3 protein. Seen here are 75,000 or so distinct CDR3 sequences, approximately 8.1% observed once, and the top ten hold roughly 7.1%. The sequencing here drew on PBMCs, taken at surgery. The receptor source for this set is a male donor with early-stage non-small cell lung cancer.

In this sample, this clonotype turned up many times. The V gene is TRBV20-1, the J gene TRBJ2-7, with D possibly matching TRBD2 (6 bases). The V and J ends lost 0 bases and 3 bases respectively, with 18 bases between them. CDR3 length: 16 residues. Germline CDR1 and CDR2: DFQATT and SNEGSKA (reference sequence). The CDR3: CSARDPWTEAGYEQYF. The CDR3 DNA sequence: TGCAGTGCTAGAGATCCGTGGACCGAAGCGGGCTACGAGCAGTACTTC.

This sequence joins TRBV11-2 and TRBJ2-3; D gene uncertain. CDR1 and CDR2 from the germline V gene are SGHAT and FQNNGV. With 5 bases removed from V and 2 bases from J, the gap between germline ends came to 8 bases. The CDR3 length is 13 residues. The CDR3 DNA reads TGTGCCAGCAGCCTCCTGGACACAGATACGCAGTATTTT. This gives the protein CASSLLDTDTQYF.

The rearrangement joins TRBV7-9 to TRBJ2-7, with D possibly TRBD1 on 6 matching bases. Germline V gene lookup returns CDR1 SEHNR and CDR2 FQNEAQ (reference sequence). V was shortened by 3 bases and J by 3 bases, with 12 bases between the two germline ends. CDR3 length equals 14 residues. The CDR3 coding sequence is TGTGCCAGCAGCTTTGCAGGGGACCACTACGAGCAGTACTTC. It is translated as CASSFAGDHYEQYF.

This clonotype was counted at least ten times. The chain carries TRBV12-3 or TRBV12-4 and TRBJ2-5, with 7 bases matching TRBD1. This CDR3 comprises 18 residues. V shed 3 bases, J shed 0 bases, and the junction held 13 bases outside the gene matches. The CDR3 reads CASSLRSRQGLNQETQYF. The CDR3 DNA sequence: TGTGCCAGCAGTTTGCGTTCACGACAGGGCCTAAACCAAGAGACCCAGTACTTC.

This sequence joins TRBV20-1 and TRBJ1-1, with D possibly TRBD1 on 5 matching bases. Germline assignment: CDR1 DFQATT and CDR2 SNEGSKA (reference sequence). The CDR3 runs 14 residues. The V and J ends lost 4 bases and 3 bases respectively, with 15 bases between them. DNA of the CDR3: TGCAGTGCTACCGGACATAGAGGGGACACTGAAGCTTTCTTT. The encoded protein is CSATGHRGDTEAFF.

J is TRBJ2-2 and V is TRBV24-1, with TRBD2 matching over 11 bases. The V segment lost 9 bases and the J segment 3 bases; nucleotides outside the gene matches: 5. Germline lookup yields CDR1 KGHDR and CDR2 SFDVKD. The CDR3 has 15 residues. CDR3 in amino acids: CATGGGLADTGELFF. For the CDR3, the DNA is TGTGCCACCGGCGGGGGACTAGCGGACACCGGGGAGCTGTTTTTT.

This clonotype came up a few times. The rearrangement links TRBV18 to TRBJ1-5; the D gene is possibly TRBD1 (6 bases). The V end lost 4 bases, the J end lost 7 bases, and 14 bases lay between the germline ends. The CDR3 runs to 14 residues. CDR1 KGHSH and CDR2 LQKENI come from the germline V gene. CDR3 region: CASSRGNREQPQHF. The DNA for the CDR3 is TGTGCCAGCTCACGGGGGAACAGGGAACAGCCCCAGCATTTT.

This clonotype was recorded many times. This sequence joins TRBV9 and TRBJ1-3, with 7 nucleotides matching TRBD1. V lost 3 bases, J lost 2 bases, and 5 bases stayed unmatched. The germline V gene encodes CDR1 SGDLS and CDR2 YYNGEE. The length of the CDR3 is 15 residues. CDR3 loop: CASSAMTGTGNTIYF. CDR3 in DNA: TGTGCCAGCAGCGCGATGACAGGGACTGGAAACACCATATATTTT.

This clonotype was counted only a few times. The chain is built from TRBV19 and TRBJ2-1; the match to TRBD2 covers 8 bases. After removal of 7 bases from V and 7 bases from J, the junction contained 15 bases not matched to a gene. Germline CDR1 LNHDA, CDR2 SQIVND (reference sequence). The CDR3 contains 16 residues. The CDR3 sequence is CASIPGGDTPGNEQFF. The DNA of the CDR3 is TGTGCCAGTATTCCCGGGGGGGACACCCCGGGGAATGAGCAGTTCTTC.

In its sample, this clonotype was seen many times. The chain uses TRBV12-3 or TRBV12-4 and TRBJ1-4; the D is unclear. CDR3 size: 16 residues. V lost 3 bases, J lost 0 bases, and 11 bases lay in between. The CDR3 DNA sequence: TGTGCCAGCAGTTTTACGTTGGGAGCAACTAATGAAAAACTGTTTTTT. It yields the protein CASSFTLGATNEKLFF.

This clonotype was found many times. This sequence joins TRBV11-2 and TRBJ1-2; D unclear. The CDR3 length is 16 residues. Trimming cost V 7 bases and J 0 bases, with 18 bases left between them. Germline values: CDR1 SGHAT, CDR2 FQNNGV. CDR3 amino acids: CASTLGRTGSNYGYTF. DNA for the CDR3: TGTGCCAGCACCCTCGGGAGAACCGGGTCTAACTATGGCTACACCTTC.

This clonotype appeared many times. The J gene is TRBJ2-7, the V gene TRBV30; TRBD2 agrees at 7 bases. Germline V gene sequence: CDR1 GTSNPN, CDR2 SVGIG (reference sequence). This CDR3 comprises 13 residues. With V trimmed by 8 bases and J by 2 bases, 9 bases remained unmatched. The CDR3 reads CAGLWEGTYEQYF. The CDR3, as DNA: TGTGCCGGGCTGTGGGAGGGGACCTACGAGCAGTACTTC. Full variable domain (rest looked up from reference TRBV30 and TRBJ2-7): SQTIHQWPATLVQPVGSPLSLECTVEGTSNPNLYWYRQAAGRGLQLLFYSVGIGQISSEVPQNLSASRPQDRQFILSSKKLLLSDSGFYLCAGLWEGTYEQYFGPGTRLTVT.

V gene TRBV6-2 or TRBV6-3 combines with J gene TRBJ1-5, with D tentatively TRBD1 (5 bases). The CDR3 sequence is 15 residues long. CDR1 MNHEY and CDR2 SVGEGT come from the germline V gene. V lost 2 bases to trimming and J lost 6 bases, with 14 bases between them. The chain's CDR3 is CASSYGGGGSQPQHF. The CDR3, as DNA: TGTGCCAGCAGTTACGGTGGCGGGGGGTCTCAGCCCCAGCATTTT.

This clonotype was picked up a small number of times. The chain recombines TRBV7-9 with TRBJ2-7; a possible D gene is TRBD2 (6 bases). CDR1 is SEHNR, CDR2 FQNEAQ, per germline (reference sequence). This CDR3 is 13 amino acids long. The germline V and J ends were trimmed by 1 base and 6 bases, with 10 bases remaining between them. CDR3 in amino acids: CASSLVGGAEQYF. The DNA of the CDR3 is TGTGCCAGCAGCTTAGTGGGGGGAGCCGAGCAGTACTTC.

The chain combines TRBV6-1 with TRBJ1-1; D is ambiguous. The CDR3 is made up of 13 amino acids. Germline V gives CDR1 MNHNS, CDR2 SASEGT. Trimming took off 8 bases at V and 2 bases at J, with 12 bases between the two ends. CDR3 region: CASGAGRNTEAFF. The CDR3 bases are TGTGCCAGCGGAGCTGGCAGAAACACTGAAGCTTTCTTT.

The rearrangement links TRBV7-2 to TRBJ2-5; 8 positions agree with TRBD2. V was pared by 4 bases and J by 1 base, with 2 bases of the junction left unmatched. CDR1 and CDR2 from the germline V gene are SGHTA and FQGNSA. CDR3 length: 14 amino acids. The CDR3 protein is CASSYSGTQETQYF. The CDR3 nucleotides are TGTGCCAGCAGCTATAGCGGGACCCAAGAGACCCAGTACTTC.

This clonotype was seen a few times. The rearrangement joins TRBV20-1 to TRBJ2-2; tentative D call: TRBD2 (7 bases). V was shortened by 0 bases and J by 3 bases, with 14 bases between the two germline ends. CDR3 length: 16 amino acids. Germline V gene sequence: CDR1 DFQATT, CDR2 SNEGSKA (reference sequence). CDR3 in amino acids: CSARDYAGADTGELFF. CDR3 DNA sequence: TGCAGTGCTAGAGACTATGCGGGGGCTGACACCGGGGAGCTGTTTTTT.

This clonotype turned up a few times. This chain joins TRBV20-1 and TRBJ2-1; 11 nucleotides agree with TRBD2. CDR3 length: 16 residues. With 4 bases clipped from V and 4 bases from J, the junction kept 9 bases outside the gene matches. Germline V gene sequence: CDR1 DFQATT, CDR2 SNEGSKA (reference sequence). The CDR3 loop is CSAKSPGLAVYNEQFF. The CDR3 DNA reads TGCAGTGCTAAGTCTCCGGGACTAGCGGTTTACAATGAGCAGTTCTTC.

Ten or more counts support this clonotype. This chain uses TRBV29-1 with TRBJ2-2, with 7 bases matching TRBD1. V shed 7 bases, J shed 2 bases, and the junction held 4 bases outside the gene matches. Germline values: CDR1 SQVTM, CDR2 ANQGSEA. The CDR3 sequence is 13 residues long. Here the CDR3 reads CSAGTANTGELFF. For the CDR3, the DNA is TGCAGCGCCGGGACAGCAAACACCGGGGAGCTGTTTTTT.

This clonotype is judged medium-sized. The chain uses TRBV5-1 and TRBJ2-7; tentative D call: TRBD1 (6 bases). CDR3 length: 13 amino acids. Per germline, CDR1 SGHRS and CDR2 YFSETQ. The V end was cut by 3 bases, the J end by 2 bases, with 9 bases between. The CDR3 DNA sequence: TGCGCCAGCAGCTGGGACAAGGCCTACGAGCAGTACTTC. Encoded protein: CASSWDKAYEQYF.

This clonotype was found many times. The rearrangement joins TRBV5-1 to TRBJ2-3, with D perhaps matching TRBD2 (5 bases). Germline-derived CDR1 and CDR2 are SGHRS and YFSETQ. This CDR3 region has 15 residues. V was pared by 4 bases and J by 4 bases, with 16 bases between. The CDR3 loop reads CASSPSEGYADTQYF. As DNA, the CDR3 is TGCGCCAGCAGCCCCTCCGAGGGTTATGCAGATACGCAGTATTTT.

V gene TRBV29-1 combines with J gene TRBJ2-7, with D maybe TRBD1 (5 bases). The CDR3 sequence is 12 residues long. V lost 4 bases to trimming and J lost 2 bases, with 9 bases between them. CDR1 is SQVTM, CDR2 ANQGSEA, per germline. CDR3 DNA sequence: TGCAGCGTTGGGACATCTCCCTACGAGCAGTACTTC. Translation gives CSVGTSPYEQYF.

The table lists this clonotype with many counts. The CDR3 loop reads CASSLADRVYGYTF. Here the CDR3 DNA reads TGTGCCAGCAGCTTAGCAGACAGGGTCTATGGCTACACCTTC. This chain joins TRBV7-9 and TRBJ1-2; 7 nucleotides line up with TRBD1. Germline trimming cut 0 bases from V and 4 bases from J; bases unmatched to any gene: 2. The CDR3 spans 14 residues. Germline CDR1 reads SEHNR; CDR2 reads FQNEAQ (reference sequence).

J is TRBJ2-1 and V is TRBV7-2; 9 bases line up with TRBD1. Germline V gene sequence: CDR1 SGHTA, CDR2 FQGNSA. This CDR3 contains 13 residues. The junction had 4 bases not matched to a gene; V was cut back by 6 bases and J by 7 bases. In DNA, the CDR3 is TGTGCCAGCAGAGGGACAGGGAAAAATGAGCAGTTCTTC. Translated: CASRGTGKNEQFF.

This clonotype was found a few times. As DNA, the CDR3 is TGCGCCAGCAGCCAAGAGGCAGGGGAGGACACTGAAGCTTTCTTT. It yields the protein CASSQEAGEDTEAFF. V and J are TRBV4-1 and TRBJ1-1; TRBD1 might be the D (6 bases). This CDR3 is built from 15 residues. Germline V lookup: CDR1 MGHRA, CDR2 YSYEKL. Trimming shortened V by 0 bases and J by 3 bases, and 11 bases separated the two germline ends.

This clonotype was recorded many times. This chain joins TRBV15 and TRBJ2-1; 7 bases match TRBD1. Germline V gene sequence: CDR1 LNHNV, CDR2 YYDKDF (reference sequence). Trimming took 7 bases from V and 3 from J; bases not matched to a gene: 3. The CDR3 is made up of 13 amino acids. CDR3 DNA: TGTGCCACCAAGGCAGGGGGCTACAATGAGCAGTTCTTC. Its protein is CATKAGGYNEQFF.

The chain recombines TRBV11-2 with TRBJ2-5; 10 bases line up with TRBD1. This CDR3 has 16 amino acids. Germline V CDR1 and CDR2: SGHAT, FQNNGV. The V segment lost 4 bases and the J segment 7 bases; nucleotides outside the gene matches: 12. CDR3 sequence (DNA): TGTGCCAGCAGCTCGACCCGACGGGACAGGGGTCTGACCCAGTACTTC. Its translation is CASSSTRRDRGLTQYF.

This clonotype appeared a few times. This chain connects TRBV30 to TRBJ1-1; D may be TRBD1 (6 bases). Trimming took off 1 base at V and 10 bases at J, with 16 bases between the two ends. Germline V gene data show CDR1 as GTSNPN and CDR2 as SVGIG (reference sequence). The CDR3 is 13 amino acids. CDR3 sequence: CAWSAETGLGAFF. Here the CDR3 DNA reads TGTGCCTGGAGTGCAGAAACAGGGTTGGGAGCTTTCTTT.

This clonotype has a count of ten or more. This chain links TRBV10-3 with TRBJ2-2; 8 nucleotides match TRBD2. The V segment lost 1 base and the J segment 6 bases; nucleotides outside the gene matches: 7. Germline values: CDR1 ENHRY, CDR2 SYGVKD. The length of the CDR3 is 16 residues. In nucleotides, the CDR3 is TGTGCCATCAGTGAGTGGAGCGGGAGTAGTTCCGGGGAGCTGTTTTTT. Its protein product is CAISEWSGSSSGELFF.

The chain recombines TRBV6-6 with TRBJ1-2; D possibly corresponds to TRBD1 (5 bases). Germline V gene sequence: CDR1 MNHNY, CDR2 SVGAGI (reference sequence). The V end lost 2 bases, the J end lost 8 bases, and 9 bases lay between the germline ends. This CDR3 region has 12 residues. DNA for the CDR3: TGTGCCAGCAGTTACCCAGGGAGAGGCTACACCTTC. Its protein product is CASSYPGRGYTF.

V usage is TRBV5-1 and J usage is TRBJ2-5; 8 bases align to TRBD1. The CDR3 consists of 15 residues. The trim removed 0 bases at V and 4 bases at J, leaving 5 bases unmatched. The germline gives CDR1 SGHRS, CDR2 YFSETQ. DNA for the CDR3: TGCGCCAGCAGCTTGGAGGTCAGGGGGCTAGAGACCCAGTACTTC. It is translated as CASSLEVRGLETQYF.

This clonotype has a handful of counts. J is TRBJ2-1 and V is TRBV19, with 7 bases fitting TRBD2. J was trimmed by 3 bases and V by 4 bases; bases with no gene match: 6. Per germline, CDR1 LNHDA and CDR2 SQIVND (reference sequence). The CDR3 runs 15 residues. CDR3 coding DNA: TGTGCCAGTAGTACCCTCGGCGGGAGCTACAATGAGCAGTTCTTC. Protein product: CASSTLGGSYNEQFF.